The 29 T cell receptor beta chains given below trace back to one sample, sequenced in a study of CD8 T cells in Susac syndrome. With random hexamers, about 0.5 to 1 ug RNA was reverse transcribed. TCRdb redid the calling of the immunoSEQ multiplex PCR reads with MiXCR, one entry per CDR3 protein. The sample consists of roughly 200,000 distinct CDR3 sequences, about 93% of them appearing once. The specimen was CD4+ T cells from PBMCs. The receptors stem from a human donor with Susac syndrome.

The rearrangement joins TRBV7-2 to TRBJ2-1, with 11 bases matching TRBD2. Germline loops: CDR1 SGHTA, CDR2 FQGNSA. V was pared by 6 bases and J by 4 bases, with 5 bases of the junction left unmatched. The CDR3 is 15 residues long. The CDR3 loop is CASRTGLAVYNEQFF. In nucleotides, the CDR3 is TGTGCCAGCAGGACGGGACTAGCGGTATACAATGAGCAGTTCTTC.

This CDR3 reads CAWTEGQQNTEAFF. The CDR3 DNA sequence: TGTGCCTGGACCGAAGGACAGCAGAACACTGAAGCTTTCTTT. The chain couples TRBV30 to TRBJ1-1; D is possibly TRBD1 (6 bases). The germline V gene has CDR1 GTSNPN and CDR2 SVGIG (reference sequence). V lost 4 bases and J 1 base, leaving 13 bases between the germline ends. This CDR3 has 14 amino acids.

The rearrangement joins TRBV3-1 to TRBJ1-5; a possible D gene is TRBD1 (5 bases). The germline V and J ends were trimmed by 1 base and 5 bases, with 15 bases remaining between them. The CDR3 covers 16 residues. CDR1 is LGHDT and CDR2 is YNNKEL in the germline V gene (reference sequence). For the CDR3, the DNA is TGTGCCAGCAGCCAAGCAGCGGCAGGGCCGGATCAGCCCCAGCATTTT. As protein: CASSQAAAGPDQPQHF. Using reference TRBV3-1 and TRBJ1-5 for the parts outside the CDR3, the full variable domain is DTAVSQTPKYLVTQMGNDKSIKCEQNLGHDTMYWYKQDSKKFLKIMFSYNNKELIINETVPNRFSPKSPDKAHLNLHINSLELGDSAVYFCASSQAAAGPDQPQHFGDGTRLSIL.

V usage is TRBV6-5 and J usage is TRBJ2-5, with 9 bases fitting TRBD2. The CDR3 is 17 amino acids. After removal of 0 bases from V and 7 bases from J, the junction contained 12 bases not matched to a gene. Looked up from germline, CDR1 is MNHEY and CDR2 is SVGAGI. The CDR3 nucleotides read TGTGCCAGCAGTTACTCACCCGTGACTAGCGGAGTTGGGACCCAGTACTTC. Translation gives CASSYSPVTSGVGTQYF.

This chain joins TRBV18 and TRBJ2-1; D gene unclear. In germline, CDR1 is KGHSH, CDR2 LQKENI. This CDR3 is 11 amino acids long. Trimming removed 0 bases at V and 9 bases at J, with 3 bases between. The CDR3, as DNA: TGTGCCAGCTCACCACCAGGTGAGCAGTTCTTC. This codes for CASSPPGEQFF.

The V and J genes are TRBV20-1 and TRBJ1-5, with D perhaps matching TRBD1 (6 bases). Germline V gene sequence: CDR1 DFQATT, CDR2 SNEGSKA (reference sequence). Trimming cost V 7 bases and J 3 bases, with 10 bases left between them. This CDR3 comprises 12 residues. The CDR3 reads CSVRGPNQPQHF. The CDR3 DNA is TGCAGTGTCAGGGGACCCAATCAGCCCCAGCATTTT.

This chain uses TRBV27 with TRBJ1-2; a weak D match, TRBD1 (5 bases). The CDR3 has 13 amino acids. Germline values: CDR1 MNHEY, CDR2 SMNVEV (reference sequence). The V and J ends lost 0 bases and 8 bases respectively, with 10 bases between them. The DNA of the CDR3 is TGTGCCAGCAGTTTATCTGGGGGGTCCGGCTACACCTTC. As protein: CASSLSGGSGYTF.

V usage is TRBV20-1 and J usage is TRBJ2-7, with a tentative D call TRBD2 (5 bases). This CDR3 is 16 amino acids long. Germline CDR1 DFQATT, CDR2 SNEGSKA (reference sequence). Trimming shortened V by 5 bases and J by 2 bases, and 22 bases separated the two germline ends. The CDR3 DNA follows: TGCAGTGCTCGAACCCCATCCTTCGGACTTGCCTACGAGCAGTACTTC. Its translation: CSARTPSFGLAYEQYF.

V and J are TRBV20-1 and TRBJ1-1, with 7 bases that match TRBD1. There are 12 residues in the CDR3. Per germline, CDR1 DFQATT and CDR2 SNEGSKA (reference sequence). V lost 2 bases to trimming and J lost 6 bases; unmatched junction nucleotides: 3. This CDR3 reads CSARPDRAEAFF. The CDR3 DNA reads TGCAGTGCTAGACCCGACAGGGCTGAAGCTTTCTTT.

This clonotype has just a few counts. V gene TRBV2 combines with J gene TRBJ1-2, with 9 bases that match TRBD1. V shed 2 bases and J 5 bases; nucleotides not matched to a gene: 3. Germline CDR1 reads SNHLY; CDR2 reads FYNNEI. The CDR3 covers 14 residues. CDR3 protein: CASSERTGDYGYTF. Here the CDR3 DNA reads TGTGCCAGCAGTGAAAGGACAGGGGATTATGGCTACACCTTC.

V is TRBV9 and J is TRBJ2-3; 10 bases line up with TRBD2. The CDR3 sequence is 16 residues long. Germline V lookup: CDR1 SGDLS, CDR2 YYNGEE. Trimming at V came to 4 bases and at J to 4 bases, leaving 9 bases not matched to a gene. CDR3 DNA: TGTGCCAGCAGCACTTCCGGGACTAGCGAATCAGATACGCAGTATTTT. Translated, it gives CASSTSGTSESDTQYF.

The CDR3 bases are TGCAGTGCTAGAGTCGACCGGGACAGAGCTAATGAAAAACTGTTTTTT. As protein: CSARVDRDRANEKLFF. This chain uses TRBV20-1 with TRBJ1-4; 7 bases line up with TRBD1. Germline V CDR1 and CDR2: DFQATT, SNEGSKA (reference sequence). The CDR3 spans 16 residues. After removal of 1 base from V and 3 bases from J, the junction contained 8 bases not matched to a gene.

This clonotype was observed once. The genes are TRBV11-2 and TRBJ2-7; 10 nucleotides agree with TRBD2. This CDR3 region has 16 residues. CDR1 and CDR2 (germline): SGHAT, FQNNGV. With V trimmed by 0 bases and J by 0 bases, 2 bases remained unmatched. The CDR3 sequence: CASSLELAGNSYEQYF. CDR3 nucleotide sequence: TGTGCCAGCAGCTTAGAACTAGCGGGAAACTCCTACGAGCAGTACTTC.

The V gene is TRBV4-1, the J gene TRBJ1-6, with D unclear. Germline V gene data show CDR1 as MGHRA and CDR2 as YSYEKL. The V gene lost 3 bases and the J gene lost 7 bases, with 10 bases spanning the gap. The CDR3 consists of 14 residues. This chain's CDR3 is CASSHPGLNSPLHF. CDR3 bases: TGCGCCAGCAGCCATCCGGGGTTGAATTCACCCCTCCACTTT.

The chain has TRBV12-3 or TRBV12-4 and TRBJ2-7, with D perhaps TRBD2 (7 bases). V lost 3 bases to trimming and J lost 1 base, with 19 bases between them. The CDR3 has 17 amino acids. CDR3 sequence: CASSLSTTAGASYEQYF. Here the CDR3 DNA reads TGTGCCAGCAGTTTGTCCACTACTGCGGGGGCATCCTACGAGCAGTACTTC.

CDR3 sequence: CASSRKGARDTEAFF. The DNA for the CDR3 is TGTGCCAGCAGCCGGAAGGGGGCGCGTGACACTGAAGCTTTCTTT. This chain joins TRBV4-2 and TRBJ1-1; TRBD1 agrees at 7 bases. V trimming: 4 bases; J trimming: 3 bases; junction bases outside the gene matches: 8. Germline CDR1 reads LGHNA; CDR2 reads YNFKEQ. This CDR3 is 15 amino acids long.

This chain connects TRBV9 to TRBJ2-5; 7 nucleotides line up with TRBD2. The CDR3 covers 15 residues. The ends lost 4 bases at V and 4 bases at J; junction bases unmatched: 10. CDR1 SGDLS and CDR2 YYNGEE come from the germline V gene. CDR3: CASSISGTLGETQYF. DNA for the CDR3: TGTGCCAGCAGCATAAGCGGGACCTTGGGAGAGACCCAGTACTTC.

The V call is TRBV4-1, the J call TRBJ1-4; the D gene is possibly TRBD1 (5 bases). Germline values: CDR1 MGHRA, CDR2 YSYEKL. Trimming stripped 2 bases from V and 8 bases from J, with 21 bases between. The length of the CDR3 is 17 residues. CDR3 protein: CASSQFPSGRFGEKLFF. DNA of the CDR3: TGCGCCAGCAGCCAATTCCCTTCAGGGCGGTTTGGAGAAAAACTGTTTTTT.

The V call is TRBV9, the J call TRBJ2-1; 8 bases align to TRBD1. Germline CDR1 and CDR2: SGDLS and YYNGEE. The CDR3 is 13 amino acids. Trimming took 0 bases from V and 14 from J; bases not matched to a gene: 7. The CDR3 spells CASSVASTGEEFF. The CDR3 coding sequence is TGTGCCAGCAGCGTAGCCTCGACAGGGGAGGAGTTCTTC.

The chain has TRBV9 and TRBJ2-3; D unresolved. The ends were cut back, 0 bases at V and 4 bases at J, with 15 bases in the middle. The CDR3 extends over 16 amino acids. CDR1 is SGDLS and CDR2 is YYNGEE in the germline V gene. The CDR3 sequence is CASSVGLGKASDTQYF. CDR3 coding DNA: TGTGCCAGCAGCGTAGGGCTAGGGAAAGCCTCAGATACGCAGTATTTT.

This CDR3 reads CASSLDRRGSEQYF. The CDR3 DNA reads TGTGCCAGCAGCTTAGATCGCAGGGGCAGCGAGCAGTACTTC. J is TRBJ2-7 and V is TRBV7-2; TRBD1 is a possible D gene (6 bases). The germline CDR1 and CDR2 sequences are SGHTA and FQGNSA. CDR3 size: 14 residues. Trimming took 1 base from V and 6 from J, leaving 13 bases between them.

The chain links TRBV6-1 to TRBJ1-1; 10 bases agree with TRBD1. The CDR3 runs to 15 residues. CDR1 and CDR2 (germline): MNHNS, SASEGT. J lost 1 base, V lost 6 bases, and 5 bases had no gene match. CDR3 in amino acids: CASSRDRGSNTEAFF. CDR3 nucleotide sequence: TGTGCCAGCAGCCGGGACAGGGGATCGAACACTGAAGCTTTCTTT.

CDR3 loop: CASSQDVAGARHEQYF. The CDR3 bases are TGTGCCAGCAGCCAAGATGTCGCGGGAGCTCGGCACGAGCAGTACTTC. The V gene is TRBV14, the J gene TRBJ2-7; 7 nucleotides agree with TRBD2. Germline CDR1 reads SGHDN; CDR2 reads FVKESK. There are 16 residues in the CDR3. After removal of 0 bases from V and 5 bases from J, the junction contained 10 bases not matched to a gene.

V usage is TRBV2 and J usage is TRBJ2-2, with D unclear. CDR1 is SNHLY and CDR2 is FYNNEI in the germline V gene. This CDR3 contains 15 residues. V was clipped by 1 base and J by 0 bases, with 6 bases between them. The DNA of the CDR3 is TGTGCCAGCAGTGAAGGGACGGCGAACACCGGGGAGCTGTTTTTT. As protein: CASSEGTANTGELFF.

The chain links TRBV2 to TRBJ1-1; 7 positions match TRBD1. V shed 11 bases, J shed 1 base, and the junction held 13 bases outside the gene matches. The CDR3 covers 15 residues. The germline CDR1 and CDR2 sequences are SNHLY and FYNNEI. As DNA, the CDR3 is TGTGCCGGCTCAGGGGGGCTATTTCGGAACACTGAAGCTTTCTTT. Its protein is CAGSGGLFRNTEAFF.

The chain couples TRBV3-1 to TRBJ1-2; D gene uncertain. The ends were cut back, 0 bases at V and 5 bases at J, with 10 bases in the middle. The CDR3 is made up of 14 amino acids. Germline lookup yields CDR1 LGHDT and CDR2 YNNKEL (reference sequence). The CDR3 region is CASSQEPAAYGYTF. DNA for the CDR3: TGTGCCAGCAGCCAAGAACCAGCAGCATATGGCTACACCTTC.

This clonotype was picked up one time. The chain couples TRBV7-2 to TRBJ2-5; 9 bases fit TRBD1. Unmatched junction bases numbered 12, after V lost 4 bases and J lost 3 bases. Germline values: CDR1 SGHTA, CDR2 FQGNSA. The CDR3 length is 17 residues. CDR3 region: CASSSRPRGDREETQYF. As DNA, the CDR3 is TGTGCCAGCAGCTCCAGACCCAGGGGGGACAGGGAAGAGACCCAGTACTTC.

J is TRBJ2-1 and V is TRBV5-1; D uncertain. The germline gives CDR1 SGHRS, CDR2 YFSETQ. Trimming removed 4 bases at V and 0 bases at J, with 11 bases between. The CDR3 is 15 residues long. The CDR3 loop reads CASSNQISSYNEQFF. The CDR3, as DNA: TGCGCCAGCAGCAATCAGATAAGCTCCTACAATGAGCAGTTCTTC.

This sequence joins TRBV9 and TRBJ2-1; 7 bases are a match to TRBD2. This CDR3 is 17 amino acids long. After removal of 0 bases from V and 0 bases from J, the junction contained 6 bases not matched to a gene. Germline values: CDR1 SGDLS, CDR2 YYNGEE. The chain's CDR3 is CASSVEGLQSSYNEQFF. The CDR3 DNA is TGTGCCAGCAGCGTAGAGGGACTACAGAGCTCCTACAATGAGCAGTTCTTC.